The rows below give T cell receptor beta chains drawn from one sample of a study of immune cell composition in non-small cell lung cancer. Data came from immunoSEQ multiplex PCR; TCRdb stores just in-frame clones and leaves some out. This sample yields over a thousand clones, of which around 78% are seen a single time; nearly 20% belongs to the top ten. Material for sequencing was non-adjacent lung tissue. Receptors originate from a human donor with non-small cell lung cancer. The CDR3 runs from the conserved cysteine through the conserved F or W. The order of the fields is V gene, J gene, D gene, clone size, CDR3 protein, CDR3 DNA. The D gene is left open where the match is weak. Only some rows state a clone size, as once, few, many or a class for expanded clones.

v_call: TRBV7-5; j_call: TRBJ2-3; d_call: NA; clone_size: NA; cdr3_aa: CARSRQGRSTDTQYF; cdr3_nt: TGTGCCAGAAGCCGACAGGGGAGATCGACAGATACGCAGTATTTT
v_call: TRBV25-1; j_call: TRBJ2-5; d_call: TRBD1; clone_size: NA; cdr3_aa: CASSDTGGAYETQYF; cdr3_nt: TGTGCCAGCAGTGACACAGGGGGCGCTTATGAGACCCAGTACTTC
v_call: TRBV5-1; j_call: TRBJ1-1; d_call: TRBD1; clone_size: NA; cdr3_aa: CASSSGQANTEAFF; cdr3_nt: TGCGCCAGCAGCTCTGGACAGGCGAACACTGAAGCTTTCTTT
v_call: TRBV7-2; j_call: TRBJ1-2; d_call: TRBD1; clone_size: NA; cdr3_aa: CASSPIGFAGGSGYTF; cdr3_nt: TGTGCCAGCAGCCCAATAGGTTTCGCAGGGGGCAGTGGCTACACCTTC
v_call: TRBV7-2; j_call: TRBJ1-4; d_call: NA; clone_size: NA; cdr3_aa: CASSKTGPTNEKLFF; cdr3_nt: TGTGCCAGCAGCAAAACCGGGCCCACAAATGAAAAACTGTTTTTT
v_call: TRBV4-3; j_call: TRBJ2-7; d_call: NA; clone_size: NA; cdr3_aa: CASSQEGTQPAYEQYF; cdr3_nt: TGCGCCAGCAGCCAAGAGGGGACTCAGCCCGCCTACGAGCAGTACTTC
v_call: TRBV11-2; j_call: TRBJ1-1; d_call: TRBD1; clone_size: NA; cdr3_aa: CASSRRTGRNTEAFF; cdr3_nt: TGTGCCAGCAGCCGCCGGACAGGGAGGAACACTGAAGCTTTCTTT
v_call: TRBV5-1; j_call: TRBJ1-1; d_call: NA; clone_size: NA; cdr3_aa: CASSFNLQGRTEAFF; cdr3_nt: TGCGCCAGCAGCTTCAATCTACAAGGGCGAACTGAAGCTTTCTTT
v_call: TRBV18; j_call: TRBJ1-5; d_call: NA; clone_size: few; cdr3_aa: CASSREGERNQPQHF; cdr3_nt: TGTGCCAGCTCCCGCGAGGGGGAACGCAATCAGCCCCAGCATTTT
v_call: TRBV6-6; j_call: TRBJ1-2; d_call: NA; clone_size: NA; cdr3_aa: CASSGWRTGGYTF; cdr3_nt: TGTGCCAGCAGTGGGTGGAGGACGGGTGGCTACACCTTC
v_call: TRBV10-3; j_call: TRBJ2-3; d_call: TRBD2; clone_size: NA; cdr3_aa: CATRPLGLAGVRQYF; cdr3_nt: TGTGCCACCCGACCCTTGGGACTAGCGGGGGTTCGGCAGTATTTT
v_call: TRBV7-8; j_call: TRBJ2-1; d_call: NA; clone_size: NA; cdr3_aa: CASSFREVYEQFF; cdr3_nt: TGTGCCAGCAGCTTTAGGGAAGTTTATGAGCAGTTCTTC
v_call: TRBV4-1; j_call: TRBJ1-6; d_call: TRBD1; clone_size: few; cdr3_aa: CASSQESQGVTLHF; cdr3_nt: TGCGCCAGCAGCCAAGAGTCGCAGGGGGTTACCCTCCACTTT
v_call: TRBV29-1; j_call: TRBJ1-1; d_call: NA; clone_size: NA; cdr3_aa: CSAQTTEAFF; cdr3_nt: TGCAGCGCCCAGACCACTGAAGCTTTCTTT
v_call: TRBV6-5; j_call: TRBJ2-5; d_call: NA; clone_size: NA; cdr3_aa: CASSYDTGRETQYF; cdr3_nt: TGTGCCAGCAGTTACGATACGGGGAGAGAGACCCAGTACTTC
v_call: TRBV6-5; j_call: TRBJ2-7; d_call: TRBD1; clone_size: NA; cdr3_aa: CASNSPGQGYYEQYF; cdr3_nt: TGTGCCAGCAATTCCCCCGGACAGGGATACTACGAGCAGTACTTC
v_call: TRBV9; j_call: TRBJ2-1; d_call: TRBD2; clone_size: NA; cdr3_aa: CASSPGGAWHEQFF; cdr3_nt: TGTGCCAGCAGCCCCGGGGGGGCTTGGCATGAGCAGTTCTTC
v_call: TRBV7-2; j_call: TRBJ2-3; d_call: NA; clone_size: NA; cdr3_aa: CASSLARGGGRDTQYF; cdr3_nt: TGTGCCAGCAGCTTAGCGCGAGGGGGGGGCCGGGATACGCAGTATTTT
v_call: TRBV12-5; j_call: TRBJ1-1; d_call: NA; clone_size: once; cdr3_aa: CASGKEGGTEAFF; cdr3_nt: TGTGCTAGTGGGAAGGAGGGGGGCACTGAAGCTTTCTTT
v_call: TRBV21-1; j_call: TRBJ1-5; d_call: NA; clone_size: few; cdr3_aa: CASSKKGDRDQPQHF; cdr3_nt: TGTGCCAGCAGCAAGAAGGGGGACAGGGATCAGCCCCAGCATTTT
v_call: TRBV5-5; j_call: TRBJ2-5; d_call: TRBD2; clone_size: once; cdr3_aa: CASSLGLAGGRAQYF; cdr3_nt: TGTGCCAGCAGCTTGGGGCTAGCGGGGGGTCGAGCCCAGTACTTC
v_call: TRBV2; j_call: TRBJ2-5; d_call: NA; clone_size: NA; cdr3_aa: CASSWTQETQYF; cdr3_nt: TGTGCCAGCAGTTGGACTCAAGAGACCCAGTACTTC
v_call: TRBV13; j_call: TRBJ2-1; d_call: TRBD2; clone_size: few; cdr3_aa: CASSRNKAGGPYNEQFF; cdr3_nt: TGTGCCAGCAGCCGGAACAAAGCGGGGGGGCCATATAATGAGCAGTTCTTC
v_call: TRBV19; j_call: TRBJ2-2; d_call: NA; clone_size: NA; cdr3_aa: CASSWTSTDAGELFF; cdr3_nt: TGTGCCAGTAGCTGGACCAGCACGGATGCCGGGGAGCTGTTTTTT
v_call: TRBV5-1; j_call: TRBJ1-1; d_call: NA; clone_size: NA; cdr3_aa: CASRREGSTEAFF; cdr3_nt: TGCGCCAGTAGGAGGGAGGGGAGCACTGAAGCTTTCTTT
v_call: TRBV19; j_call: TRBJ1-6; d_call: NA; clone_size: NA; cdr3_aa: CASSVDSGNSPLHF; cdr3_nt: TGTGCCAGTAGTGTGGACAGTGGTAATTCACCCCTCCACTTT
v_call: TRBV2; j_call: TRBJ2-7; d_call: NA; clone_size: NA; cdr3_aa: CASSGSVSGSYEQYF; cdr3_nt: TGTGCCAGCAGTGGTTCAGTTTCGGGGTCCTACGAGCAGTACTTC
v_call: TRBV6-4; j_call: TRBJ2-1; d_call: NA; clone_size: NA; cdr3_aa: CASSEASEGNEQFF; cdr3_nt: TGTGCCAGCAGTGAGGCTAGCGAGGGCAATGAGCAGTTCTTC
v_call: TRBV6-6; j_call: TRBJ2-5; d_call: TRBD2; clone_size: NA; cdr3_aa: CASSYDSQGGETQYF; cdr3_nt: TGTGCCAGCAGTTACGATTCCCAGGGAGGGGAGACCCAGTACTTC
v_call: TRBV5-5; j_call: TRBJ1-2; d_call: NA; clone_size: NA; cdr3_aa: CASSLLDAGGGYTF; cdr3_nt: TGTGCCAGCAGCCTGTTGGACGCCGGAGGTGGCTACACCTTC
v_call: TRBV18; j_call: TRBJ2-7; d_call: TRBD1; clone_size: NA; cdr3_aa: CASSRDRGLYEQYF; cdr3_nt: TGTGCCAGCTCTCGAGACAGGGGGCTTTACGAGCAGTACTTC
v_call: TRBV7-9; j_call: TRBJ2-7; d_call: TRBD1; clone_size: NA; cdr3_aa: CASSPTPGQISYEQYF; cdr3_nt: TGTGCCAGCAGCCCCACACCGGGACAGATCTCCTACGAGCAGTACTTC
v_call: TRBV4-1; j_call: TRBJ1-5; d_call: TRBD1; clone_size: NA; cdr3_aa: CASSQETGSPGQHF; cdr3_nt: TGCGCCAGCAGCCAAGAGACAGGGTCCCCGGGCCAGCATTTT
v_call: TRBV4-1; j_call: TRBJ1-4; d_call: NA; clone_size: NA; cdr3_aa: CASSQLQTTNEKLFF; cdr3_nt: TGCGCCAGCAGCCAGCTTCAGACAACTAATGAAAAACTGTTTTTT
v_call: TRBV9; j_call: TRBJ2-1; d_call: NA; clone_size: once; cdr3_aa: CASSVEDYNEQFF; cdr3_nt: TGTGCCAGCAGCGTAGAAGACTACAATGAGCAGTTCTTC
v_call: TRBV7-2; j_call: TRBJ1-5; d_call: NA; clone_size: NA; cdr3_aa: CASSLNWGGTQPQHF; cdr3_nt: TGTGCCAGCAGTCTCAATTGGGGGGGCACTCAGCCCCAGCATTTT
v_call: TRBV6-6; j_call: TRBJ1-6; d_call: NA; clone_size: NA; cdr3_aa: CASSRGGGNSPLHF; cdr3_nt: TGTGCCAGCAGCCGCGGGGGGGGTAATTCACCCCTCCACTTT
v_call: TRBV19; j_call: TRBJ1-1; d_call: NA; clone_size: once; cdr3_aa: CASSITSNTEAFF; cdr3_nt: TGTGCCAGTAGTATTACGTCCAACACTGAAGCTTTCTTT
v_call: TRBV7-2; j_call: TRBJ1-4; d_call: NA; clone_size: NA; cdr3_aa: CASSSSRSTNEKLFF; cdr3_nt: TGTGCCAGCAGCTCAAGCAGATCAACTAATGAAAAACTGTTTTTT
v_call: TRBV5-1; j_call: TRBJ2-1; d_call: TRBD2; clone_size: NA; cdr3_aa: CASSTRTAGGGEQFF; cdr3_nt: TGCGCCAGCAGCACAAGGACAGCGGGGGGGGGTGAGCAGTTCTTC
v_call: TRBV5-1; j_call: TRBJ2-7; d_call: NA; clone_size: few; cdr3_aa: CASTEAGSSYEQYF; cdr3_nt: TGCGCCAGCACCGAGGCGGGGAGCTCCTACGAGCAGTACTTC
v_call: TRBV9; j_call: TRBJ2-7; d_call: TRBD1; clone_size: NA; cdr3_aa: CASSAATGISYEQYF; cdr3_nt: TGTGCCAGCAGCGCCGCGACAGGGATATCCTACGAGCAGTACTTC
v_call: TRBV9; j_call: TRBJ1-2; d_call: NA; clone_size: NA; cdr3_aa: CASSVEEGPYGYTF; cdr3_nt: TGTGCCAGCAGCGTAGAGGAGGGGCCCTATGGCTACACCTTC
v_call: TRBV9; j_call: TRBJ2-5; d_call: NA; clone_size: NA; cdr3_aa: CASSVDLGGTQYF; cdr3_nt: TGTGCCAGCAGCGTAGACCTTGGGGGGACCCAGTACTTC
v_call: TRBV19; j_call: TRBJ1-4; d_call: NA; clone_size: NA; cdr3_aa: CASSRAGERKLFF; cdr3_nt: TGTGCCAGTAGCAGGGCAGGGGAGAGAAAACTGTTTTTT
v_call: TRBV9; j_call: TRBJ1-6; d_call: NA; clone_size: NA; cdr3_aa: CASSVTGRDSPLHF; cdr3_nt: TGTGCCAGCAGCGTCACAGGGAGGGATTCACCCCTCCACTTT
v_call: TRBV19; j_call: TRBJ1-1; d_call: TRBD1; clone_size: NA; cdr3_aa: CASTLWGQGEAFF; cdr3_nt: TGTGCCAGTACCTTATGGGGACAGGGAGAAGCTTTCTTT
v_call: TRBV5-4; j_call: TRBJ2-5; d_call: NA; clone_size: NA; cdr3_aa: CASSQPGRAETQYF; cdr3_nt: TGTGCCAGCAGCCAACCCGGACGCGCGGAGACCCAGTACTTC
v_call: TRBV11-3; j_call: TRBJ2-5; d_call: TRBD2; clone_size: NA; cdr3_aa: CASSSGLAGGETQYF; cdr3_nt: TGTGCCAGCAGCTCCGGACTAGCGGGGGGAGAGACCCAGTACTTC
v_call: TRBV9; j_call: TRBJ2-3; d_call: TRBD2; clone_size: NA; cdr3_aa: CASSYSGGRGGDTQYF; cdr3_nt: TGTGCCAGCAGTTATAGCGGGGGCCGCGGTGGGGATACGCAGTATTTT
v_call: TRBV29-1; j_call: TRBJ1-1; d_call: NA; clone_size: NA; cdr3_aa: CSVAAGPDTEAFF; cdr3_nt: TGCAGCGTTGCTGCAGGGCCGGACACTGAAGCTTTCTTT
v_call: TRBV5-5; j_call: TRBJ2-7; d_call: NA; clone_size: NA; cdr3_aa: CASSLGGVGYEQYF; cdr3_nt: TGTGCCAGCAGCTTGGGGGGGGTTGGCTACGAGCAGTACTTC
v_call: TRBV15; j_call: TRBJ1-1; d_call: NA; clone_size: NA; cdr3_aa: CATSIGENTEAFF; cdr3_nt: TGTGCCACCAGCATAGGGGAGAACACTGAAGCTTTCTTT
v_call: TRBV6-6; j_call: TRBJ1-2; d_call: NA; clone_size: NA; cdr3_aa: CATPDRFRGYGYTF; cdr3_nt: TGTGCCACCCCGGACCGATTTAGGGGATATGGCTACACCTTC